This T cell receptor beta chain derives from a study of long-term antiretroviral therapy in people with HIV. Study-wide findings and caveats: HIV repertoire CDR3 lengths ranged less widely than those of controls.

About this clone: Antigen specificity is unknown.

Survey-level immunoSEQ v3.0 assays were run. The table came from immunoSEQ multiplex PCR; TCRdb's copy has only in-frame clones and leaves some out. The table records tens of thousands of clones, approximately 93% of them present only once. At minimum, one pre-ART and two post-ART PBMC samples were obtained from each donor. Every specimen held between 1-10 million cryopreserved PBMC. These were thawed and washed before DNA extraction. Trimming removed 8 bases at V and 3 bases at J, with 14 bases between. The CDR3 loop spans 15 amino acids. CDR1 and CDR2 (germline): ENHRY, SYGVKD. The gene calls are TRBV10-3 and TRBJ2-6; D is undetermined. The sequences come from unsorted PBMCs, collected approximately 6.5 years after starting antiretroviral therapy. The sequence derives from a woman aged 40 to 55 with HIV. CDR3 nucleotide sequence: TGTGCCATCCAGAAGGGTGAGCATGGGGCCAACGTCCTGACTTTC. It codes for CAIQKGEHGANVLTF.